These 14 T cell receptor beta chains came from one sample sequenced in a study of cytomegalovirus exposure and HLA in healthy donors. The PCR employed 60 Vbeta primers together with 13 Jbeta primers. Sequencing used immunoSEQ multiplex PCR; TCRdb keeps in-frame clones, though not all of them. The sample shows over 100,000 clones, around 8.5% of them seen only once. The sample comprised PBMCs. These receptors were taken from a man aged 40-55 years in good health and CMV-seronegative.

This clone was seen more than once but under ten times. The chain links TRBV11-2 to TRBJ2-2; 8 nucleotides align to TRBD2. CDR3 length: 15 residues. Germline CDR1 reads SGHAT; CDR2 reads FQNNGV. V gave up 3 bases and J gave up 6 bases; unmatched junction bases: 6. In DNA form, the CDR3 reads TGTGCCAGCAGCTTGGACCGGACTAGCTCCGGGGAGCTGTTTTTT. It yields the protein CASSLDRTSSGELFF.

The V gene is TRBV7-6, the J gene TRBJ2-5; D might be TRBD2 (7 bases). This CDR3 comprises 15 residues. Germline V gives CDR1 SGHVS, CDR2 FNYEAQ. With 2 bases removed from V and 4 bases from J, the gap between germline ends came to 14 bases. The CDR3 DNA is TGTGCCAGCAGCTTATATGGACGGGGGGCAGAGACCCAGTACTTC. Translation gives CASSLYGRGAETQYF.

There are a few counts of this clone. The chain carries TRBV5-1 and TRBJ1-6; 9 nucleotides match TRBD1. The CDR3 is made up of 15 amino acids. V shed 2 bases and J 10 bases; nucleotides not matched to a gene: 7. Germline CDR1 SGHRS, CDR2 YFSETQ. The CDR3 protein is CASSFGTGRNSPLHF. In DNA form, the CDR3 reads TGCGCCAGCAGCTTCGGGACAGGGCGTAACTCACCCCTCCACTTT. The full variable domain, rest sourced from reference TRBV5-1 and TRBJ1-6, is KAGVTQTPRYLIKTRGQQVTLSCSPISGHRSVSWYQQTPGQGLQFLFEYFSETQRNKGNFPGRFSGRQFSNSRSEMNVSTLELGDSALYLCASSFGTGRNSPLHFGNGTRLTVT.

This clone was counted between two and nine times. This chain connects TRBV10-3 to TRBJ1-1, with TRBD1 identical over 9 bases. This CDR3 is 14 amino acids long. CDR1 and CDR2 from the germline V gene are ENHRY and SYGVKD. Unmatched junction bases numbered 8, after V lost 6 bases and J lost 6 bases. The CDR3 nucleotides are TGTGCCATCAGGAGGACAGGGGAGGCCGCTGAAGCTTTCTTT. It specifies CAIRRTGEAAEAFF.

The chain joins TRBV9 to TRBJ1-5; D unclear. The CDR3 totals 14 residues. CDR1 is SGDLS, CDR2 YYNGEE, per germline. V was pared by 5 bases and J by 4 bases, with 13 bases between. The CDR3 protein is CASRLTRPNQPQHF. CDR3 coding DNA: TGTGCCAGCAGACTGACAAGACCGAATCAGCCCCAGCATTTT.

This clone has a handful of counts. V gene TRBV5-1 combines with J gene TRBJ2-7; 10 bases fit TRBD2. The CDR3 runs to 17 residues. Germline V lookup: CDR1 SGHRS, CDR2 YFSETQ. The V segment lost 0 bases and the J segment 3 bases; nucleotides outside the gene matches: 9. CDR3 in DNA: TGCGCCAGCAGCTTGGCTAGCGGGGGAGAAATTTACTACGAGCAGTACTTC. It specifies CASSLASGGEIYYEQYF.

CDR3: CASSDGTGWKTQYF. CDR3 DNA sequence: TGTGCCAGCAGTGACGGCACAGGGTGGAAGACCCAGTACTTC. This rearrangement joins TRBV6-1 to TRBJ2-5; possibly TRBD1 for D (6 bases). V was trimmed by 3 bases and J by 6 bases, leaving 14 bases between them. The CDR3 covers 14 residues. Per the germline V gene, CDR1 is MNHNS and CDR2 is SASEGT.

This clone was found a few times. The chain recombines TRBV6-1 with TRBJ1-1; D is unclear. Trimming cost V 4 bases and J 8 bases, with 17 bases left between them. The CDR3 extends over 14 amino acids. The germline CDR1 and CDR2 sequences are MNHNS and SASEGT. Here the CDR3 reads CASSAVLLGGEAFF. The CDR3 nucleotides are TGTGCCAGCAGTGCGGTCCTACTTGGAGGAGAAGCTTTCTTT.

The chain employs TRBV29-1 and TRBJ1-2; D is unclear. Trimming left V 3 bases short and J 1 base short, with 6 bases between. This CDR3 is 12 amino acids long. From germline, CDR1 is SQVTM and CDR2 ANQGSEA. CDR3 DNA sequence: TGCAGCGTTGATAAATTTAACTATGGCTACACCTTC. Protein product: CSVDKFNYGYTF.

The chain links TRBV7-9 to TRBJ2-2; the match to TRBD1 covers 8 bases. CDR3 length equals 15 residues. CDR1 is SEHNR and CDR2 is FQNEAQ in the germline V gene (reference sequence). The J segment lost 7 bases and the V segment lost 6 bases, leaving 10 bases of the junction unmatched. In DNA, the CDR3 is TGTGCCAGCAGTTTCGACAGGGGCTATGGCGGGGAGCTGTTTTTT. Its protein is CASSFDRGYGGELFF.

A few counts support this clone. The chain combines TRBV6-5 with TRBJ1-2; TRBD1 might be the D (5 bases). CDR1 and CDR2 (germline): MNHEY, SVGAGI. CDR3 size: 16 residues. The V end lost 4 bases, the J end lost 4 bases, and 19 bases lay between the germline ends. CDR3 region: CASSSTGTPTPYGYTF. CDR3 coding DNA: TGTGCCAGCAGTTCTACCGGGACTCCGACCCCCTATGGCTACACCTTC.

The chain is built from TRBV11-2 and TRBJ2-3, with TRBD2 matching 12 bases. V trimming: 5 bases; J trimming: 3 bases; junction bases outside the gene matches: 6. The CDR3 spans 16 residues. Germline lookup yields CDR1 SGHAT and CDR2 FQNNGV. The CDR3 sequence: CASSPRLAGVTDTQYF. Written as DNA, the CDR3 is TGTGCCAGCAGCCCGCGACTAGCGGGGGTGACAGATACGCAGTATTTT.

As concerns this clone: The CDR3 carries no conserved terminal phenylalanine or tryptophan, so it likely arises from a read error. The genes are TRBV9 and TRBJ1-4, with a weak D call TRBD1 (6 bases). V was pared by 0 bases and J by 7 bases, with 13 bases between. The germline CDR1 and CDR2 sequences are SGDLS and YYNGEE. The CDR3 runs to 15 residues. The CDR3 sequence is CASSVGQAFGEKLFL. The CDR3 bases are TGTGCCAGCAGCGTAGGACAGGCTTTTGGTGAAAAACTGTTTTTG.

This clone was observed a handful of times. CDR3 nucleotides: TGTGCCAGCAGCTTCCTAGCGGGGTACAATGAGCAGTTCTTC. Translated, it gives CASSFLAGYNEQFF. This chain connects TRBV5-6 to TRBJ2-1, with TRBD2 identical over 9 bases. V shed 2 bases, J shed 4 bases, and the junction held 1 base outside the gene matches. The length of the CDR3 is 14 residues. CDR1 is SGHDT, CDR2 YYEEEE, per germline.